This T cell receptor (beta chain) was sequenced for a study of Graves' ophthalmopathy and Graves' hyperthyroidism. Exclusion covered patients with other autoimmune diseases or uncontrolled infections (as well as pregnancy or lactation). The diagnosis was founded upon clinical symptoms, serum thyroxine, TRAb, thyroid ultrasound and orbital computed tomography. Transcripts of RNA were the source for amplifying TCR beta CDR3 regions. HTBI-primed RT-PCR formed the first round, and a multiplex PCR formed the second. One entry per CDR3 protein, called by TCRdb with MiXCR from the multiplex PCR reads. The sample has around 1.1 million distinct CDR3 sequences; less than 45% are singletons. This CDR3 region has 13 residues. Looked up from germline, CDR1 is SQVTM and CDR2 is ANQGSEA. V lost 5 bases, J lost 5 bases, and 6 bases stayed unmatched. In its sample, this clonotype was seen a few times. The target antigen is unknown.

Study-level findings and limits: The model's prediction of ophthalmopathy progression had approximately 71% sensitivity and roughly 72% specificity.

This clonotype was obtained from an adult man with Graves' hyperthyroidism. This rearrangement joins TRBV29-1 to TRBJ2-3; TRBD1 aligns across 8 bases. Sequenced: peripheral blood or thyroid tissue (not recorded which). In nucleotides, the CDR3 is TGCAGCGTTTATGGACAGGGCCTAGATACGCAGTATTTT. Translating gives CSVYGQGLDTQYF.